The entry below describes one T cell receptor beta chain. What it recognizes is unknown. Investigators reverse transcribed all isolated RNA, so they sequenced expressed TCRB transcripts. For naive, central memory and regulatory T cell samples, reads averaged around 3.5 million. Assay used: immunoSEQ multiplex PCR; TCRdb lists only in-frame clones, some missing. The repertoire holds 640,000 or so clones, with over 10% as singletons. This CDR3 is built from 13 residues. V lost 8 bases and J 1 base, leaving 14 bases between the germline ends. The V gene's germline CDR1 is SQVTM and CDR2 ANQGSEA. The data originate from a study of beta chain features in type 1 diabetes. Broader study findings: Type 1 diabetes patients showed a moderate but significant shortening of TCRB CDR3s in all four CD4+ subsets.

Sequencing was done on a sample of naive CD4+ T cells from blood. This sequence originates from a young man with type 1 diabetes. The chain combines TRBV29-1 with TRBJ1-1, with D uncertain. Here the CDR3 DNA reads TGCAGCCCTTTGAGGCTCGGGAACACTGAAGCTTTCTTT. Translation: CSPLRLGNTEAFF.